The next 11 T cell receptor beta chains were all read from a single sample in a study of T cell repertoires in cytomegalovirus infection. TCRdb ran MiXCR on the reads and lists one entry per CDR3 protein. The sample holds 250,000 to 300,000 distinct CDR3 sequences, approximately 14% seen once. Sequenced sample: PBMCs. The receptors here all came from a human donor in good health (CMV status not recorded). Some clones in this sample may be carry-over from other donors' samples.

The table lists this clonotype with many counts. The chain has TRBV2 and TRBJ2-5; TRBD2 agrees at 13 bases. CDR1 is SNHLY, CDR2 FYNNEI, per germline. The CDR3 has 16 residues. Trimming removed 5 bases from V and 5 bases from J; junction bases left unmatched: 8. The CDR3: CASSPTSGGPTETQYF. In DNA, the CDR3 is TGTGCCAGCAGTCCGACTAGCGGGGGGCCTACCGAGACCCAGTACTTC.

This clonotype was seen a few times. This sequence joins TRBV4-1 and TRBJ2-7; 8 bases align to TRBD1. Losses at the gene ends were 2 bases for V and 3 bases for J; bases not matched to a gene: 12. The CDR3 is made up of 17 amino acids. Germline V gene lookup returns CDR1 MGHRA and CDR2 YSYEKL. The CDR3 DNA is TGCGCCAGCAGCCAAATTCTTTCGACAGGGGCCAGCTACGAGCAGTACTTC. Its protein is CASSQILSTGASYEQYF.

The chain carries TRBV6-6 and TRBJ2-5, with TRBD1 as a possible D gene (6 bases). The germline V gene encodes CDR1 MNHNY and CDR2 SVGAGI (reference sequence). CDR3 size: 12 residues. The V gene lost 10 bases and the J gene lost 2 bases, with 11 bases spanning the gap. The CDR3 here is CATGTLQETQYF. The CDR3 DNA reads as TGTGCCACCGGGACATTACAAGAGACCCAGTACTTC.

This clonotype was observed a few times. This chain joins TRBV20-1 and TRBJ1-5; D gene uncertain. The V end was cut by 3 bases, the J end by 11 bases, with 14 bases between. From germline, CDR1 is DFQATT and CDR2 SNEGSKA (reference sequence). This CDR3 region has 12 residues. CDR3 in DNA: TGCAGTGCTAGCGCAGGACCCTCGGCCCAGCATTTT. Translating gives CSASAGPSAQHF.

This clonotype was seen only a few times. The rearrangement joins TRBV6-6 to TRBJ1-2; 10 nucleotides agree with TRBD1. With V trimmed by 5 bases and J by 6 bases, 6 bases remained unmatched. Germline CDR1 is MNHNY and CDR2 is SVGAGI (reference sequence). The CDR3 contains 14 residues. The CDR3 sequence is CASSQRGTGDGYTF. In nucleotides, the CDR3 is TGTGCCAGCAGTCAACGAGGGACAGGGGATGGCTACACCTTC.

This clonotype was detected only a few times. The chain links TRBV24-1 to TRBJ2-1; no clear D gene. V shed 6 bases and J shed 0 bases, with 11 bases lying between them. The germline gives CDR1 KGHDR, CDR2 SFDVKD. This CDR3 contains 15 residues. CDR3 protein: CATSYPRSSYNEQFF. CDR3 DNA: TGTGCCACCAGTTACCCGAGGAGCTCCTACAATGAGCAGTTCTTC.

This clonotype has only a few counts. This chain uses TRBV7-3 with TRBJ1-1; 11 bases are shared with TRBD1. The V segment lost 6 bases and the J segment 4 bases; nucleotides outside the gene matches: 7. This CDR3 is built from 15 residues. CDR1 is SGHTA and CDR2 is FQGTGA in the germline V gene. The CDR3 protein is CASSLSGTGGTEAFF. In DNA, the CDR3 is TGTGCCAGCAGTCTGTCCGGGACAGGGGGCACTGAAGCTTTCTTT.

The chain uses TRBV6-5 and TRBJ2-1, with TRBD2 matching 8 bases. The CDR3 spans 19 residues. The germline V gene has CDR1 MNHEY and CDR2 SVGAGI. Trimming cost V 0 bases and J 8 bases; bases outside gene matches: 18. The CDR3 sequence: CASSYSPLAGTRRSYEQFF. The CDR3 DNA reads TGTGCCAGCAGTTACTCGCCCCTCGCCGGGACTAGAAGGTCTTATGAGCAGTTCTTC.

This clonotype was seen more than once but under ten times. The chain uses TRBV7-9 and TRBJ1-1; a possible D gene is TRBD1 (6 bases). The length of the CDR3 is 16 residues. Looked up from germline, CDR1 is SEHNR and CDR2 is FQNEAQ (reference sequence). Trimming took 5 bases from V and 1 from J, leaving 17 bases between them. CDR3 residues: CASSLSGRGENTEAFF. CDR3 bases: TGTGCCAGCAGCCTTAGTGGCAGGGGAGAGAACACTGAAGCTTTCTTT.

This clonotype was observed at least ten times. This chain uses TRBV29-1 with TRBJ2-1; a weak D match, TRBD2 (6 bases). Germline V lookup: CDR1 SQVTM, CDR2 ANQGSEA. The CDR3 runs to 11 residues. Trimming cost V 6 bases and J 9 bases, with 12 bases left between them. The CDR3 loop reads CSVPAGFEQFF. The CDR3, as DNA: TGCAGCGTCCCAGCGGGTTTTGAGCAGTTCTTC.

This clonotype was found many times. The chain is built from TRBV7-7 and TRBJ2-5; possibly TRBD1 or TRBD2 for D (5 bases each). Germline CDR1 SSHAT, CDR2 FNYEAQ (reference sequence). CDR3 length: 15 amino acids. V lost 0 bases, J lost 5 bases, and 13 bases lay in between. CDR3 sequence: CASSLAWGSGETQYF. The DNA for the CDR3 is TGTGCCAGCAGCTTAGCTTGGGGGTCCGGTGAGACCCAGTACTTC.